A single sample gave rise to the 15 T cell receptor beta chains below, sequenced in a study of T cell changes during pregnancy in multiple sclerosis. Assay: immunoSEQ multiplex PCR; the TCRdb copy retains only in-frame clones and omits some. This sample carries under 95,000 clones, more than 90% of them seen once, and the ten largest clones take just under 2%. The material sequenced was peripheral blood, taken in the second trimester of pregnancy. The source is a female donor with multiple sclerosis, enrolled in a pregnancy study.

The J gene is TRBJ2-1, the V gene TRBV5-6; a possible D gene is TRBD1 (6 bases). Germline CDR1 is SGHDT and CDR2 is YYEEEE. The CDR3 has 13 amino acids. V was shortened by 4 bases and J by 6 bases, with 11 bases between the two germline ends. The CDR3 coding sequence is TGTGCCAGCAGCCTGGGACAACCCAATGAGCAGTTCTTC. Translating it yields CASSLGQPNEQFF. Filled out from reference TRBV5-6 and TRBJ2-1, the complete variable domain reads DAGVTQSPTHLIKTRGQQVTLRCSPKSGHDTVSWYQQALGQGPQFIFQYYEEEERQRGNFPDRFSGHQFPNYSSELNVNALLLGDSALYLCASSLGQPNEQFFGPGTRLTVL.

This chain uses TRBV13 with TRBJ2-7, with D possibly matching TRBD2 (7 bases). Trimming removed 5 bases from V and 2 bases from J, with 13 bases in between. This CDR3 is built from 14 residues. From germline, CDR1 is PRHDT and CDR2 FYEKMQ (reference sequence). The CDR3 loop is CASSGGGGPYEQYF. CDR3 in DNA: TGTGCCAGCAGCGGTGGGGGGGGGCCCTACGAGCAGTACTTC.

The J gene is TRBJ1-2, the V gene TRBV6-6, with 9 bases identical to TRBD1. CDR3 size: 15 residues. Germline V lookup: CDR1 MNHNY, CDR2 SVGAGI (reference sequence). With V trimmed by 4 bases and J by 5 bases, 8 bases remained unmatched. The CDR3 DNA follows: TGTGCCAGCAGTTCCCAACAGGGGGCGCGTTATGGCTACACCTTC. This encodes CASSSQQGARYGYTF.

V usage is TRBV4-2 and J usage is TRBJ2-7, with D possibly TRBD2 on 5 matching bases. In germline, CDR1 is LGHNA, CDR2 YNFKEQ. The CDR3 loop spans 16 amino acids. V was pared by 0 bases and J by 4 bases, with 16 bases between. The DNA for the CDR3 is TGTGCCAGCAGCCAAGATCTAACTAGTAGTTCTTACGAGCAGTACTTC. As protein: CASSQDLTSSSYEQYF.

This clone turned up a few times. V and J are TRBV19 and TRBJ2-2; a possible D gene is TRBD1 (5 bases). Germline V gene lookup returns CDR1 LNHDA and CDR2 SQIVND (reference sequence). The CDR3 runs 16 residues. Between the trimmed V and J ends, which lost 4 bases and 0 bases, there was a span of 12 bases. CDR3 in amino acids: CASSKTERTNTGELFF. The CDR3 nucleotides are TGTGCCAGTAGTAAGACAGAAAGAACGAACACCGGGGAGCTGTTTTTT.

This clone appeared a few times. V gene TRBV27 combines with J gene TRBJ2-7; the D is unclear. Germline V gene data show CDR1 as MNHEY and CDR2 as SMNVEV (reference sequence). V was cut by 4 bases and J by 2 bases, with 6 bases left in between. This CDR3 region has 12 residues. The CDR3 reads CASSSTPYEQYF. CDR3 bases: TGTGCCAGCAGTTCCACTCCCTACGAGCAGTACTTC.

Here the CDR3 DNA reads TGTGCCAGCAGGATCCTAGCGGGGGGGCAGAATGAGCAGTTCTTC. Protein: CASRILAGGQNEQFF. The chain carries TRBV7-9 and TRBJ2-1; TRBD2 matches at 12 bases. J lost 7 bases, V lost 6 bases, and 7 bases had no gene match. Per germline, CDR1 SEHNR and CDR2 FQNEAQ (reference sequence). The CDR3 has 15 residues.

This sequence joins TRBV28 and TRBJ1-2, with D maybe TRBD1 (6 bases). This CDR3 is 15 amino acids long. V was cut by 7 bases and J by 0 bases, with 15 bases left in between. Germline lookup yields CDR1 MDHEN and CDR2 SYDVKM. The CDR3 DNA is TGTGCCAGCAAAAGGGACACAAACCCTAACTATGGCTACACCTTC. Encoded protein: CASKRDTNPNYGYTF.

The V and J genes are TRBV2 and TRBJ1-5; perhaps TRBD1 as D (5 bases). The CDR3 has 13 amino acids. Germline V CDR1 and CDR2: SNHLY, FYNNEI. Trimming cost V 6 bases and J 10 bases, with 16 bases left between them. This CDR3 reads CASRGTLQTPQHF. The DNA for the CDR3 is TGTGCCAGCAGGGGGACTCTCCAAACCCCCCAGCATTTT.

This clone was counted only a few times. The V call is TRBV19, the J call TRBJ2-2; TRBD1 might be the D (5 bases). With 7 bases removed from V and 1 base from J, the gap between germline ends came to 13 bases. Germline V CDR1 and CDR2: LNHDA, SQIVND (reference sequence). The CDR3 runs 15 residues. The CDR3 region is CASTLQALNTGELFF. The CDR3 bases are TGTGCCAGTACCCTACAGGCTCTGAACACCGGGGAGCTGTTTTTT.

The chain couples TRBV2 to TRBJ2-1; a possible D gene is TRBD2 (6 bases). Germline assignment: CDR1 SNHLY and CDR2 FYNNEI. V shed 6 bases and J shed 3 bases, with 15 bases lying between them. The CDR3 spans 15 residues. The CDR3 DNA follows: TGTGCCAGCAGCGGGGCCGGAGGGAACTACAATGAGCAGTTCTTC. It yields the protein CASSGAGGNYNEQFF.

This clone was observed once. The chain combines TRBV11-3 with TRBJ2-1; 11 positions match TRBD2. The germline gives CDR1 SGHNT, CDR2 YENEEA. The trim removed 1 base at V and 2 bases at J, leaving 4 bases unmatched. CDR3 length: 17 amino acids. DNA of the CDR3: TGTGCCAGCAGCTTAGTAGCGGGGGGGGCTACCTACAATGAGCAGTTCTTC. It translates to CASSLVAGGATYNEQFF.

The chain is built from TRBV28 and TRBJ1-5, with TRBD1 identical over 8 bases. Germline V gene data show CDR1 as MDHEN and CDR2 as SYDVKM. The CDR3 spans 15 residues. J lost 7 bases, V lost 6 bases, and 11 bases had no gene match. The CDR3 DNA follows: TGTGCCAGCAGAATCCGGGACAGGCCCCGCCAGCCCCAGCATTTT. It specifies CASRIRDRPRQPQHF.

This clone has just one count. The chain recombines TRBV6-1 with TRBJ1-4; 8 bases match TRBD1. Unmatched junction bases numbered 12, after V lost 7 bases and J lost 8 bases. The CDR3 has 15 amino acids. From germline, CDR1 is MNHNS and CDR2 SASEGT. The CDR3 coding sequence is TGTGCCAGCACCCTGAGAGGGACAGGATCAGAAAAACTGTTTTTT. Translation: CASTLRGTGSEKLFF.

The chain has TRBV5-1 and TRBJ1-2, with a tentative D call TRBD1 (6 bases). The germline V and J ends were trimmed by 2 bases and 6 bases, with 11 bases remaining between them. The CDR3 covers 13 residues. Per germline, CDR1 SGHRS and CDR2 YFSETQ. The CDR3 DNA follows: TGCGCCAGCAGCTTTCTACAGGGACATGGCTACACCTTC. This gives the protein CASSFLQGHGYTF.